Following are 30 T cell receptor beta chains from one sample sequenced in a study of cytomegalovirus exposure and HLA in healthy donors. TCRdb's table, derived via immunoSEQ multiplex PCR, lists solely in-frame clones and lacks some. The table shows 110,000 or so clones, with approximately 90% occurring only once. The sequenced sample was PBMCs. The receptor set was obtained from a man aged 18 to 30 in good health and CMV-seronegative.

The gene calls are TRBV21-1 and TRBJ2-3; no check of the table's D call, TRBD1, against the DNA was made. TRBV21-1 counts as a pseudogene. This CDR3 comprises 17 residues. CDR3 in amino acids: CASGDSSGGSFADTQYF. The DNA for the CDR3 is TGTGCCAGCGGCGATTCATCAGGGGGGTCTTTTGCAGATACGCAGTATTTT.

This clone was recorded a few times. J is TRBJ1-5 and V is TRBV6-1; 9 bases align to TRBD1. Germline V gene lookup returns CDR1 MNHNS and CDR2 SASEGT. The CDR3 runs 14 residues. V shed 4 bases, J shed 6 bases, and the junction held 4 bases outside the gene matches. The CDR3 here is CASSVGTGLQPQHF. The CDR3 DNA follows: TGTGCCAGCAGTGTAGGGACAGGGCTTCAGCCCCAGCATTTT.

The V and J genes are TRBV5-1 and TRBJ2-7, with 8 bases lining up with TRBD1. The CDR3 consists of 15 residues. Per germline, CDR1 SGHRS and CDR2 YFSETQ. Losses at the gene ends were 4 bases for V and 4 bases for J; bases not matched to a gene: 10. CDR3 in amino acids: CASSPTGQVNYEQYF. CDR3 nucleotide sequence: TGCGCCAGCAGCCCCACGGGACAGGTAAATTACGAGCAGTACTTC.

The rearrangement links TRBV19 to TRBJ2-1; 11 nucleotides align to TRBD2. The ends lost 7 bases at V and 8 bases at J; junction bases unmatched: 10. CDR1 LNHDA and CDR2 SQIVND come from the germline V gene (reference sequence). The CDR3 covers 15 residues. The CDR3 loop reads CASKTTSGSADEQFF. CDR3 sequence (DNA): TGTGCCAGTAAAACCACTAGCGGGAGTGCCGATGAGCAGTTCTTC.

The J gene is TRBJ1-2, the V gene TRBV6-5; 10 nucleotides match TRBD1. V lost 5 bases and J lost 4; bases outside the gene matches: 4. The CDR3 runs 14 residues. Germline V gene lookup returns CDR1 MNHEY and CDR2 SVGAGI. The CDR3 region is CASSQTGGGYGYTF. In DNA, the CDR3 is TGTGCCAGCAGTCAGACAGGGGGCGGCTATGGCTACACCTTC.

The V call is TRBV28, the J call TRBJ2-7, with D perhaps matching TRBD2 (5 bases). Germline CDR1 MDHEN, CDR2 SYDVKM. The length of the CDR3 is 12 residues. V gave up 1 base and J gave up 6 bases, with 7 bases separating them. The DNA of the CDR3 is TGTGCCAGCAGTTTATCCGGGATCGAGCAGTACTTC. Translation gives CASSLSGIEQYF.

The chain carries TRBV11-3 and TRBJ2-2; no reliable D call. Germline V gives CDR1 SGHNT, CDR2 YENEEA. Trimming cost V 9 bases and J 5 bases, with 19 bases left between them. This CDR3 has 15 amino acids. Here the CDR3 reads CASRFGVSETGELFF. In DNA, the CDR3 is TGTGCCAGTAGATTCGGCGTGAGCGAGACCGGGGAGCTGTTTTTT.

This clone was counted a few times. The chain employs TRBV10-3 and TRBJ2-7; the match to TRBD2 covers 9 bases. Trimming removed 1 base from V and 2 bases from J; junction bases left unmatched: 6. CDR1 and CDR2 (germline): ENHRY, SYGVKD. The CDR3 covers 16 residues. CDR3: CAISELRSGSPYEQYF. In DNA, the CDR3 is TGTGCCATCAGTGAGTTGCGTAGCGGGAGCCCCTACGAGCAGTACTTC.

The chain combines TRBV27 with TRBJ1-5; unclear D gene. The germline V gene has CDR1 MNHEY and CDR2 SMNVEV (reference sequence). The CDR3 totals 15 residues. V gave up 7 bases and J gave up 5 bases, with 18 bases separating them. CDR3 bases: TGTGCCAGCAAACCTCTCGGGGTTCTTGATCAGCCCCAGCATTTT. It translates to CASKPLGVLDQPQHF.

The chain employs TRBV6-5 and TRBJ2-5, with 16 bases identical to TRBD2. The length of the CDR3 is 16 residues. The J segment lost 4 bases and the V segment lost 4 bases, leaving 3 bases of the junction unmatched. The germline V gene has CDR1 MNHEY and CDR2 SVGAGI. For the CDR3, the DNA is TGTGCCAGCAGTTGCGGGACTAGCGGGAGGGGAGAGACCCAGTACTTC. Translated, it gives CASSCGTSGRGETQYF.

The chain joins TRBV25-1 to TRBJ1-5; 7 nucleotides line up with TRBD1. The CDR3 runs to 14 residues. Germline loops: CDR1 MGHDK, CDR2 SYGVNS. The trim removed 6 bases at V and 7 bases at J, leaving 9 bases unmatched. The CDR3 loop is CASSSRQGWQPQHF. The CDR3 region has the DNA TGTGCCAGCAGCTCACGACAGGGCTGGCAGCCCCAGCATTTT.

The chain joins TRBV19 to TRBJ2-1; the D gene is possibly TRBD1 (6 bases). CDR3 length: 13 residues. Per the germline V gene, CDR1 is LNHDA and CDR2 is SQIVND (reference sequence). Trimming removed 4 bases at V and 6 bases at J, with 10 bases between. The CDR3 bases are TGTGCCAGTAGTAGAGGGACAATCAATGAGCAGTTCTTC. Translation: CASSRGTINEQFF. The full variable domain, its missing parts supplied by reference TRBV19 and TRBJ2-1, is DGGITQSPKYLFRKEGQNVTLSCEQNLNHDAMYWYRQDPGQGLRLIYYSQIVNDFQKGDIAEGYSVSREKKESFPLTVTSAQKNPTAFYLCASSRGTINEQFFGPGTRLTVL.

This rearrangement joins TRBV19 to TRBJ2-1; 11 bases map to TRBD2. After removal of 7 bases from V and 0 bases from J, the junction contained 8 bases not matched to a gene. Germline CDR1 and CDR2: LNHDA and SQIVND (reference sequence). This CDR3 is 17 amino acids long. The CDR3 bases are TGTGCCAGTAAGAGGCTAGCGGGAGGAAACTCCTACAATGAGCAGTTCTTC. The encoded protein is CASKRLAGGNSYNEQFF.

The V and J genes are TRBV30 and TRBJ1-6; 7 positions match TRBD1. The germline CDR1 and CDR2 sequences are GTSNPN and SVGIG (reference sequence). Trimming took 4 bases from V and 6 from J; bases not matched to a gene: 12. The CDR3 has 16 amino acids. The DNA for the CDR3 is TGTGCCTGGACCCAGGACAGGCCTAAAAGTAATTCACCCCTCCACTTT. This gives the protein CAWTQDRPKSNSPLHF.

The chain uses TRBV13 and TRBJ2-7; 10 bases are shared with TRBD1. In germline, CDR1 is PRHDT, CDR2 FYEKMQ (reference sequence). The ends lost 4 bases at V and 2 bases at J; junction bases unmatched: 5. This CDR3 is built from 15 residues. CDR3: CASSSRDRGAYEQYF. The CDR3 region has the DNA TGTGCCAGCAGCTCCCGGGACAGGGGCGCCTACGAGCAGTACTTC.

The J gene is TRBJ2-1, the V gene TRBV7-9; D is possibly TRBD2 (5 bases). V lost 1 base and J lost 0, with 19 bases in between. The germline V gene has CDR1 SEHNR and CDR2 FQNEAQ (reference sequence). The CDR3 sequence is 19 residues long. CDR3 loop: CASSLELGGHISSYNEQFF. The CDR3 coding sequence is TGTGCCAGCAGCTTAGAGCTCGGCGGGCACATTAGCTCCTACAATGAGCAGTTCTTC.

This clone was seen more than once but under ten times. The chain recombines TRBV5-1 with TRBJ1-1; 12 bases agree with TRBD1. Germline CDR1 is SGHRS and CDR2 is YFSETQ. Trimming cost V 6 bases and J 3 bases; bases outside gene matches: 15. The CDR3 spans 18 residues. The CDR3 region has the DNA TGCGCCAGCACCGTGTGGGAGACGGGACAGGGGGCACACACTGAAGCTTTCTTT. Translation gives CASTVWETGQGAHTEAFF.

The chain recombines TRBV5-1 with TRBJ2-2; 7 bases match TRBD2. V gave up 0 bases and J gave up 5 bases; unmatched junction bases: 7. This CDR3 has 16 amino acids. Per the germline V gene, CDR1 is SGHRS and CDR2 is YFSETQ. The CDR3 DNA sequence: TGCGCCAGCAGCTTGGATGGGGGAGGGAGGACCGGGGAGCTGTTTTTT. Amino acid sequence: CASSLDGGGRTGELFF.

This chain uses TRBV5-1 with TRBJ2-7; 13 bases match TRBD2. The germline gives CDR1 SGHRS, CDR2 YFSETQ. CDR3 length: 16 amino acids. The junction had 2 bases not matched to a gene; V was cut back by 0 bases and J by 2 bases. In nucleotides, the CDR3 is TGCGCCAGCAGCTTGGCCGGACTAGCGGGAGCCTACGAGCAGTACTTC. Its protein is CASSLAGLAGAYEQYF. Supplemented by reference TRBV5-1 and TRBJ2-7, the full variable domain reads KAGVTQTPRYLIKTRGQQVTLSCSPISGHRSVSWYQQTPGQGLQFLFEYFSETQRNKGNFPGRFSGRQFSNSRSEMNVSTLELGDSALYLCASSLAGLAGAYEQYFGPGTRLTVT.

V usage is TRBV14 and J usage is TRBJ2-1, with 7 bases matching TRBD1. The junction had 8 bases not matched to a gene; V was cut back by 4 bases and J by 8 bases. The CDR3 runs to 14 residues. CDR1 is SGHDN and CDR2 is FVKESK in the germline V gene. CDR3 loop: CASSRNRGWDEQFF. DNA for the CDR3: TGTGCCAGCAGCCGTAACAGGGGTTGGGATGAGCAGTTCTTC. The full variable domain, with the rest looked up from reference TRBV14 and TRBJ2-1, is EAGVTQFPSHSVIEKGQTVTLRCDPISGHDNLYWYRRVMGKEIKFLLHFVKESKQDESGMPNNRFLAERTGGTYSTLKVQPAELEDSGVYFCASSRNRGWDEQFFGPGTRLTVL.

The CDR3 coding sequence is TGTGCTAGTGGTTTGGTAGGGGTACATGGCTACACCTTC. Protein product: CASGLVGVHGYTF. The genes are TRBV12-5 and TRBJ1-2; a weak D match, TRBD1 (5 bases). Trimming cost V 0 bases and J 6 bases, with 8 bases left between them. Germline values: CDR1 LGHNT, CDR2 FRNRAP. CDR3 size: 13 residues.

The CDR3 loop reads CASSLASGVDTQYF. CDR3 DNA sequence: TGTGCCAGCAGCTTAGCGTCTGGAGTAGATACGCAGTATTTT. This chain uses TRBV7-2 with TRBJ2-3, with D unclear. With 0 bases removed from V and 5 bases from J, the gap between germline ends came to 9 bases. Germline CDR1 SGHTA, CDR2 FQGNSA. This CDR3 spans 14 amino acids. The full variable domain, completed using reference TRBV7-2 and TRBJ2-3, is GAGVSQSPSNKVTEKGKDVELRCDPISGHTALYWYRQSLGQGLEFLIYFQGNSAPDKSGLPSDRFSAERTGGSVSTLTIQRTQQEDSAVYLCASSLASGVDTQYFGPGTRLTVL.

The chain has TRBV2 and TRBJ1-1; D uncertain. This CDR3 region has 11 residues. Germline V gene sequence: CDR1 SNHLY, CDR2 FYNNEI. V lost 7 bases to trimming and J lost 0 bases, with 3 bases between them. The chain's CDR3 is CASIMNTEAFF. Here the CDR3 DNA reads TGTGCCAGCATAATGAACACTGAAGCTTTCTTT.

This clone was recorded only once. This chain links TRBV5-6 with TRBJ2-2; D possibly corresponds to TRBD2 (6 bases). Germline CDR1 SGHDT, CDR2 YYEEEE. The CDR3 loop spans 15 amino acids. V was pared by 4 bases and J by 4 bases, with 14 bases between. The CDR3 DNA follows: TGTGCCAGCAGCGCGGGACTCCTGCGCACCGGGGAGCTGTTTTTT. Translating it yields CASSAGLLRTGELFF.

The chain is built from TRBV10-3 and TRBJ2-6; 12 positions agree with TRBD1. Germline CDR1 reads ENHRY; CDR2 reads SYGVKD. Unmatched junction bases numbered 10, after V lost 7 bases and J lost 0 bases. CDR3 length: 19 residues. This CDR3 reads CAIKPGQGATYSGANVLTF. Here the CDR3 DNA reads TGTGCCATCAAACCGGGACAGGGGGCTACTTACTCTGGGGCCAACGTCCTGACTTTC.

The rearrangement joins TRBV29-1 to TRBJ2-1; TRBD2 aligns across 14 bases. This CDR3 has 16 amino acids. Germline V gene sequence: CDR1 SQVTM, CDR2 ANQGSEA. V dropped 1 base and J dropped 9; count of bases not matched to a gene: 8. The CDR3 loop reads CSVEGPGLAGVGEQFF. The CDR3 bases are TGCAGCGTTGAAGGACCGGGACTAGCGGGAGTAGGTGAGCAGTTCTTC.

This chain joins TRBV5-5 and TRBJ1-1, with a tentative D call TRBD1 (6 bases). The CDR3 spans 15 residues. CDR1 is SGHKS, CDR2 YYEKEE, per germline (reference sequence). Trimming removed 3 bases from V and 1 base from J, with 13 bases in between. As DNA, the CDR3 is TGTGCCAGCAGCTGGACAGTTAGGGGGAACACTGAAGCTTTCTTT. Translation: CASSWTVRGNTEAFF.

V usage is TRBV7-9 and J usage is TRBJ2-2, with 7 bases matching TRBD1. The germline V gene has CDR1 SEHNR and CDR2 FQNEAQ (reference sequence). Trimming took 8 bases from V and 3 from J; bases not matched to a gene: 9. The CDR3 is 15 amino acids. CDR3 sequence: CASLWDSSHTGELFF. In nucleotides, the CDR3 is TGTGCCAGCCTCTGGGACAGCTCACACACCGGGGAGCTGTTTTTT.

This clone occurred a few times. The rearrangement links TRBV6-1 to TRBJ2-7; 9 bases line up with TRBD2. The trim removed 0 bases at V and 4 bases at J, leaving 1 base unmatched. The germline V gene encodes CDR1 MNHNS and CDR2 SASEGT. The CDR3 consists of 14 residues. The CDR3, as DNA: TGTGCCAGCAGTGAAGCACTAGCGGGTTACGAGCAGTACTTC. This encodes CASSEALAGYEQYF.

The chain couples TRBV10-2 to TRBJ2-1; 8 bases fit TRBD1. The CDR3 extends over 13 amino acids. Germline V gives CDR1 WSHSY, CDR2 SAAADI. V shed 5 bases and J 11 bases; nucleotides not matched to a gene: 8. The CDR3 protein is CASSFPTGGKQFF. CDR3 bases: TGCGCCAGCAGTTTCCCAACAGGGGGGAAGCAGTTCTTC.